A few counts support the clone carrying this TCR beta chain. The antigen is not known. This record belongs to a study of spatial heterogeneity in lung cancer. Study context: Any follow-up PBMC samples that were available went on to be sequenced, and the median time to follow-up was around 25 months after resection. TCR and UMI combinations that were unique each appeared, on average, more than ten times in raw reads.

Whole-study findings and limits: There were more appearances of ubiquitous expanded tumor TCRs in blood at resection than at follow-up.

A distinct unique molecular identifier was carried by each TCR cDNA molecule. A single record per CDR3 protein comes from TCRdb applying MiXCR to the 5' RACE reads. The sample holds about 120,000 distinct CDR3 sequences, 10% to 15% seen once. As to time point: blood at routine non-recurrence follow-up after resection. The authors sequenced whole RNA from tumor, nontumor lung or frozen PBMC without sorting. The length of the CDR3 is 14 residues. V lost 6 bases, J lost 6 bases, and 7 bases stayed unmatched. Per the germline V gene, CDR1 is MNHEY and CDR2 is SVGAGI. This TCR came from a male donor with early-stage non-small cell lung cancer. This rearrangement joins TRBV6-5 to TRBJ1-1; 10 nucleotides align to TRBD1. Sequenced here: PBMCs, sampled at follow-up. This CDR3 reads CASSGDRGKAEAFF. The CDR3 DNA is TGTGCCAGCAGCGGGGACAGGGGTAAGGCTGAAGCTTTCTTT.